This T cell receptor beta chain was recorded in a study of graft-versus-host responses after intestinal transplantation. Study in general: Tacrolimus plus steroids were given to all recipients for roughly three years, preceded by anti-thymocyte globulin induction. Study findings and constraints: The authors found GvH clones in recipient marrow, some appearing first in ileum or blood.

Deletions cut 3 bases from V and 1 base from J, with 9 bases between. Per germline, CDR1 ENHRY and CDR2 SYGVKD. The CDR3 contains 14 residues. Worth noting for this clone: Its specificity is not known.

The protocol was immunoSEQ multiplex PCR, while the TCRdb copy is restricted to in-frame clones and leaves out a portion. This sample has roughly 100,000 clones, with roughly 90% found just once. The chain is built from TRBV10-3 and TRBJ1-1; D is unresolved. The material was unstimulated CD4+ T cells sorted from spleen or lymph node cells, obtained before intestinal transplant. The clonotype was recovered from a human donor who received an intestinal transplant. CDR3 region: CAISDLLGNTEAFF. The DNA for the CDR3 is TGTGCCATCAGTGATCTATTGGGGAACACTGAAGCTTTCTTT.